This TCR beta chain was sequenced in a study of blood T cells in healthy people across ages. Study-wide points: With unsorted PBMCs, a conclusive comparison of naive versus antigen-experienced cells was not possible. As age increased, TCR beta diversity per million T cells fell in a roughly linear fashion.

Then a second PCR, running roughly 7 to 11 cycles, was carried out with a sample-barcoded 5' primer and a J-beta primer mix. Each CDR3 protein is one row after TCRdb ran MiXCR on the 5' RACE reads. The profile covers more than 1 million distinct CDR3 sequences, with 40% to 45% appearing a single time and 18% taken by the ten largest. Germline trimming cut 3 bases from V and 2 bases from J; bases unmatched to any gene: 11. This CDR3 spans 18 amino acids. CDR1 and CDR2 (germline): SNHLY, FYNNEI. At least ten counts were recorded for this clonotype. Its target is not known. All donors came from Russia, were Caucasian and healthy, and spanned ages about 6 to 100.

The sequencing input was blood. The chain carries TRBV2 and TRBJ2-5; 11 positions match TRBD2. The sequence was collected from a woman in her sixties or seventies in good health. CDR3 sequence: CASSDITLAGGAQETQYF. CDR3 nucleotide sequence: TGTGCCAGCAGTGATATAACGCTAGCGGGAGGAGCTCAAGAGACCCAGTACTTC.